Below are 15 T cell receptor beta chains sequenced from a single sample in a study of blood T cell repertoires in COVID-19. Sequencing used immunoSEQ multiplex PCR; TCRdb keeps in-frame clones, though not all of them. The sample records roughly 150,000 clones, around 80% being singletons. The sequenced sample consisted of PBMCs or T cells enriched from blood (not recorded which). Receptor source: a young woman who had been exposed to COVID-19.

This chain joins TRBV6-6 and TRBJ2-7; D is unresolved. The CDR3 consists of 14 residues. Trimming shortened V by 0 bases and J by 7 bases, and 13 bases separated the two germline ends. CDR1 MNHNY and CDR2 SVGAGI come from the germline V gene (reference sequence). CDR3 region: CASSYSVTDGEQYF. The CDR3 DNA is TGTGCCAGCAGTTACTCCGTTACAGACGGAGAGCAGTACTTC.

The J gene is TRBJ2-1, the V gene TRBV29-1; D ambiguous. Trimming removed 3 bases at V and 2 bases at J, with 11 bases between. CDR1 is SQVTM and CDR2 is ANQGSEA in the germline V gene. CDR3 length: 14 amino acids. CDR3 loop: CSVDIRNTYNEQFF. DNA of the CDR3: TGCAGCGTTGACATCCGAAACACCTACAATGAGCAGTTCTTC.

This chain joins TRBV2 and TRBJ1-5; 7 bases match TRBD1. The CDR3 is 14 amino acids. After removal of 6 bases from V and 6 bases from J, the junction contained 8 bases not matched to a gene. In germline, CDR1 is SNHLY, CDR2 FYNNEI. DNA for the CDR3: TGTGCCAGCAGAGACGACAGGGTAGGTCAGCCCCAGCATTTT. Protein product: CASRDDRVGQPQHF.

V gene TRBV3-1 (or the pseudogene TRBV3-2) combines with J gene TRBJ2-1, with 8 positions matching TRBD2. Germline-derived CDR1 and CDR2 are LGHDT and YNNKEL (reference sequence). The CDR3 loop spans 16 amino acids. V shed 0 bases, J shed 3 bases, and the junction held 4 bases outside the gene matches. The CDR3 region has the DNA TGTGCCAGCAGCCAAGACGCTAGCGGGTACTACAATGAGCAGTTCTTC. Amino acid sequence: CASSQDASGYYNEQFF.

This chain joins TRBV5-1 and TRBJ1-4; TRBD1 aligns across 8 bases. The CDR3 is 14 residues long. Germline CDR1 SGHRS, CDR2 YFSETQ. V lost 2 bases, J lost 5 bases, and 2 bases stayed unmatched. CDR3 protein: CASSFRTGNEKLFF. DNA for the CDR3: TGCGCCAGCAGCTTTAGGACAGGGAATGAAAAACTGTTTTTT. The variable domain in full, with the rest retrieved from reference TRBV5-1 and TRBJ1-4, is KAGVTQTPRYLIKTRGQQVTLSCSPISGHRSVSWYQQTPGQGLQFLFEYFSETQRNKGNFPGRFSGRQFSNSRSEMNVSTLELGDSALYLCASSFRTGNEKLFFGSGTQLSVL.

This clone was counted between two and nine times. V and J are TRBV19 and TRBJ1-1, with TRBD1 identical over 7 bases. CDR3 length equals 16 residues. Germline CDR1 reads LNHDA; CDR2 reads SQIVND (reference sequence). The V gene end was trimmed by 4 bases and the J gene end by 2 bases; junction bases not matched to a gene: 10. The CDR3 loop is CASSTLDRAGNTEAFF. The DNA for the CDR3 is TGTGCCAGTAGTACCCTCGACAGGGCCGGTAACACTGAAGCTTTCTTT.

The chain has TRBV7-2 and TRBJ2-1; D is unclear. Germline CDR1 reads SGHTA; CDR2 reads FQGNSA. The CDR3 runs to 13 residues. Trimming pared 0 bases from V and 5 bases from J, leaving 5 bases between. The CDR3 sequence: CASSLARDNEQFF. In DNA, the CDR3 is TGTGCCAGCAGCTTAGCGCGCGACAATGAGCAGTTCTTC.

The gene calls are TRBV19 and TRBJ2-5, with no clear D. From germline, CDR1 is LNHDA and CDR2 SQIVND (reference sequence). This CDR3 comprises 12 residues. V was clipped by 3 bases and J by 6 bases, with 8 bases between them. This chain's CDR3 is CASSMNWQTQYF. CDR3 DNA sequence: TGTGCCAGTAGTATGAATTGGCAGACCCAGTACTTC.

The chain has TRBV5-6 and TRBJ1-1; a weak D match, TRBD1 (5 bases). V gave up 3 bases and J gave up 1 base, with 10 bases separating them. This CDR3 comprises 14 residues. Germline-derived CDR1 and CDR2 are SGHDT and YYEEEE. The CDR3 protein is CASSSAGGNTEAFF. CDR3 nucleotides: TGTGCCAGCAGCTCGGCCGGGGGGAACACTGAAGCTTTCTTT. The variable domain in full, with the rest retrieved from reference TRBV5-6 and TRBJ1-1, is DAGVTQSPTHLIKTRGQQVTLRCSPKSGHDTVSWYQQALGQGPQFIFQYYEEEERQRGNFPDRFSGHQFPNYSSELNVNALLLGDSALYLCASSSAGGNTEAFFGQGTRLTVV.

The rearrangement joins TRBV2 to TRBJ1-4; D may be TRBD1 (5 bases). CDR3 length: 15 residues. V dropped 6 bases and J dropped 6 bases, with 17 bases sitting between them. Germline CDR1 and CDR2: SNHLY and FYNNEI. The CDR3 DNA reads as TGTGCCAGCAGCGTAGACAGCGAAGGGTATGAAAAACTGTTTTTT. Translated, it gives CASSVDSEGYEKLFF.

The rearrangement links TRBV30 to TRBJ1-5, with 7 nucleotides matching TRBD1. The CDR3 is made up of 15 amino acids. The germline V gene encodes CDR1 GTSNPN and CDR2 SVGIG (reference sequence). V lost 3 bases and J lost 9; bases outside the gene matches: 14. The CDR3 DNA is TGTGCCTGGAGAGATGTCCGGGACAGCTATGCGCCCCAGCATTTT. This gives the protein CAWRDVRDSYAPQHF.

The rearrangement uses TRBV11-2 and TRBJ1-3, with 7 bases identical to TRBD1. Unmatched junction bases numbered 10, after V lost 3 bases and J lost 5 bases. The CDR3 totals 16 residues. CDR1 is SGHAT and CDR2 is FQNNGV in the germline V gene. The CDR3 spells CASSLNLRGLRNTIYF. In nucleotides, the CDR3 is TGTGCCAGCAGCTTGAACCTCAGGGGGTTGCGAAACACCATATATTTT.

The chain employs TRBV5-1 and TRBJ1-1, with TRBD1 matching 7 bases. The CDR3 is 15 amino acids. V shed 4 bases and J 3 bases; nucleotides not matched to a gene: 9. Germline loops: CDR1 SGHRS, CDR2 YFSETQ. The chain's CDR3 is CASSPRQGSHTEAFF. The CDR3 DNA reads TGCGCCAGCAGCCCCCGACAGGGATCACACACTGAAGCTTTCTTT. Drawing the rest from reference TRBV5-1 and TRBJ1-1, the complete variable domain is KAGVTQTPRYLIKTRGQQVTLSCSPISGHRSVSWYQQTPGQGLQFLFEYFSETQRNKGNFPGRFSGRQFSNSRSEMNVSTLELGDSALYLCASSPRQGSHTEAFFGQGTRLTVV.

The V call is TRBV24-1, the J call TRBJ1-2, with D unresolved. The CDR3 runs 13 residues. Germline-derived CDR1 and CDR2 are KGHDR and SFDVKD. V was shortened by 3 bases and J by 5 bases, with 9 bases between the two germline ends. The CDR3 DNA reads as TGTGCCACCAGTGATCGGGATTCTTATGGCTACACCTTC. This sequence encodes CATSDRDSYGYTF.

CDR3 bases: TGCAGCGTGGCCGGACAGGGCGGTATGCTCACTGAAGCTTTCTTT. Protein: CSVAGQGGMLTEAFF. The chain has TRBV29-1 and TRBJ1-1; 8 bases match TRBD1. V shed 6 bases, J shed 4 bases, and the junction held 13 bases outside the gene matches. The CDR3 contains 15 residues. Germline V CDR1 and CDR2: SQVTM, ANQGSEA.